The source of this T cell receptor beta chain is a study of T-cell reconstitution after alpha-beta-depleted transplantation in children. The sample holds a few counts of this clonotype. Its antigen is unknown. Preparing the TCRbeta library involved the use of unique molecular identifiers. TCRdb called the PCR reads again in MiXCR, with one record for every CDR3 protein. Of about 580,000 distinct CDR3 sequences in the sample, roughly 24% were seen once. Whole-study findings and limits: Newly made T cells mostly supplied T-cell counts and diversity one year after transplant. At around two months after transplant, the alpha-beta T cells were reportedly derived from several hundred expanded clones that came from non-depleted graft cells. Surviving recipient T cells and intrathymic progenitors accounted for some patients' high TCRbeta diversity at day 60.

The sample consisted of PBMCs, mostly from graft donor cells, taken 360 days after TCRalphabeta/CD19-depleted stem cell transplant. The sequence came from a boy younger than two who had a stem cell transplant for acute myeloid leukemia, so the T cells may come from the graft donor.

The CDR3 DNA reads as TGTGCCAGCAGTGAGGACAGGGGTAATGAAAAACTGTTTTTT. Amino acid sequence: CASSEDRGNEKLFF. The chain couples TRBV12-3 or TRBV12-4 to TRBJ1-4; 9 positions match TRBD1. The CDR3 loop spans 14 amino acids. Unmatched junction bases numbered 2, after V lost 5 bases and J lost 4 bases.